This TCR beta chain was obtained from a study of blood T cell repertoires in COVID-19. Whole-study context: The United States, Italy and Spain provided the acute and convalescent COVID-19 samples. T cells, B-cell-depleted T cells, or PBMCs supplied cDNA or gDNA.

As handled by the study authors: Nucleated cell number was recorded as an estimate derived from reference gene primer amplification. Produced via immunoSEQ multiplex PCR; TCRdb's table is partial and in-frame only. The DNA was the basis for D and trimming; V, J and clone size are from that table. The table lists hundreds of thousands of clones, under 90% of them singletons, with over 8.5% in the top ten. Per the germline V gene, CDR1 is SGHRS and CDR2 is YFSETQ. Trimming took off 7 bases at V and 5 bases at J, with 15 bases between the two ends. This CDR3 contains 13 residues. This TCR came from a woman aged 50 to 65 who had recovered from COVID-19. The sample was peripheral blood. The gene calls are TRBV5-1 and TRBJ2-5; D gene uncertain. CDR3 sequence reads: CASRSLAAETQYF. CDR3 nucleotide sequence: TGCGCCAGCCGAAGCTTGGCGGCGGAGACCCAGTACTTC.